These 11 T cell receptor beta chains share one sample of origin, sequenced in a study of response to subunit inactivated influenza vaccine. TCRdb ran MiXCR on the RT-PCR reads and lists one entry per CDR3 protein. The top ten clones hold around 13% of a sample with about 520,000 distinct CDR3 sequences, approximately 7.3% of them seen once. The specimen comprised PBMCs from blood, sampled roughly 24 months after vaccination. These receptors all stem from a man between 50 and 69 years old who received an inactivated influenza vaccine.

This clonotype was detected many times. The chain has TRBV7-2 and TRBJ2-5; tentative D call: TRBD2 (5 bases). Germline CDR1 reads SGHTA; CDR2 reads FQGNSA. Deletions cut 3 bases from V and 3 bases from J, with 8 bases between. The CDR3 runs to 13 residues. This CDR3 is CASSFEREETQYF. The DNA of the CDR3 is TGTGCCAGCAGCTTCGAGAGGGAAGAGACCCAGTACTTC.

This clonotype was seen repeatedly, ten times or more. It may be a read error: a sequence one base away is much more abundant. This chain connects TRBV7-9 to TRBJ2-7; D is uncertain. V was pared by 5 bases and J by 3 bases, with 5 bases between. CDR1 and CDR2 (germline): SEHNR, FQNEAQ (reference sequence). The length of the CDR3 is 11 residues. The CDR3 nucleotides are TGTGCCAGCAGCCGCTACTACGAGCAGTACTTC. Translating gives CASSRYYEQYF.

The chain joins TRBV11-1 to TRBJ2-7, with 7 bases aligning to TRBD1. The CDR3 sequence is 14 residues long. Germline CDR1 and CDR2: SGHAT and FQDESV (reference sequence). J gave up 5 bases and V 1 base, and 5 bases lay outside the gene matches. CDR3: CASSLEQGLNEQYF. The DNA of the CDR3 is TGTGCCAGCAGCTTAGAACAGGGGCTCAACGAGCAGTACTTC.

CDR3 residues: CASRTGTGVTEAFF. CDR3 DNA sequence: TGTGCCAGCAGGACCGGGACAGGGGTCACTGAAGCTTTCTTT. V and J are TRBV12-3 or TRBV12-4 and TRBJ1-1; the match to TRBD1 covers 10 bases. This CDR3 contains 14 residues. Trimming at V came to 6 bases and at J to 4 bases, leaving 5 bases not matched to a gene.

Only a few counts were recorded for this clonotype. The chain has TRBV2 and TRBJ2-7, with D tentatively TRBD1 (7 bases). Trimming left V 7 bases short and J 0 bases short, with 13 bases between. Germline V gene lookup returns CDR1 SNHLY and CDR2 FYNNEI. The CDR3 is 14 amino acids. CDR3 loop: CASTGGQFSYEQYF. The CDR3 bases are TGTGCCAGCACCGGGGGACAGTTCTCCTACGAGCAGTACTTC.

In this sample, this clonotype turned up many times. This chain links TRBV6-2 or TRBV6-3 with TRBJ2-7, with D perhaps TRBD2 (7 bases). Germline V gene data show CDR1 as MNHEY and CDR2 as SVGEGT. Trimming cost V 5 bases and J 2 bases, with 16 bases left between them. The CDR3 runs to 15 residues. The CDR3 DNA reads as TGTGCCAGCAGTATCCGGGGGGCTCTTACCTACGAGCAGTACTTC. The encoded protein is CASSIRGALTYEQYF.

This clonotype was found many times. The chain employs TRBV20-1 and TRBJ2-7; D not certain. Germline V gives CDR1 DFQATT, CDR2 SNEGSKA (reference sequence). V lost 8 bases, J lost 7 bases, and 15 bases lay in between. This CDR3 contains 11 residues. The DNA for the CDR3 is TGCAGTATACAATCCAGGAGTGAGCAGTACTTC. Protein: CSIQSRSEQYF.

In this sample, this clonotype is medium-sized. One end of the junction fails to match germline, which may point to a read error. CDR3 DNA: TGTGCCAGCAGTCCGGGACAGGGATATGGCTACACCTTC. Translated: CASSPGQGYGYTF. V gene TRBV5-1 combines with J gene TRBJ1-2, with 9 positions matching TRBD1. Germline lookup yields CDR1 SGHRS and CDR2 YFSETQ. The CDR3 is 13 residues long.

This clonotype came up many times. V usage is TRBV2 and J usage is TRBJ2-7, with unresolved D. The V gene's germline CDR1 is SNHLY and CDR2 FYNNEI. CDR3 length: 11 amino acids. V lost 8 bases and J 5 bases, leaving 10 bases between the germline ends. The CDR3 is CASLRFHEQYF. CDR3 bases: TGTGCCAGCCTCAGGTTCCACGAGCAGTACTTC.

This clonotype was seen at least ten times. This chain joins TRBV6-2 or TRBV6-3 and TRBJ2-3; D is unresolved. Germline V gene lookup returns CDR1 MNHEY and CDR2 SVGEGT. The CDR3 loop spans 12 amino acids. The germline V and J ends were trimmed by 5 bases and 9 bases, with 12 bases remaining between them. The chain's CDR3 is CASSQQQNTQYF. CDR3 in DNA: TGTGCCAGCAGTCAACAGCAGAACACGCAGTATTTT.

This clonotype was recorded many times. This sequence joins TRBV4-1 and TRBJ1-4; the match to TRBD1 covers 7 bases. The germline CDR1 and CDR2 sequences are MGHRA and YSYEKL. The CDR3 loop spans 16 amino acids. After removal of 4 bases from V and 5 bases from J, the junction contained 10 bases not matched to a gene. CDR3 DNA sequence: TGCGCCAGCAGCCTCGGGGGTGGGACAGCGAATGAAAAACTGTTTTTT. It yields the protein CASSLGGGTANEKLFF.